This TCR beta chain was retrieved from a study of T cell repertoires in cytomegalovirus infection. Study context: The study used recently identified HLA-C-restricted and well-studied HLA-B-restricted CMV epitopes. Public TCR beta signatures were indicative of both CMV infection and a matching HLA type.

This clonotype was counted a few times. Its antigen is undetermined. Trimming removed 2 bases from V and 0 bases from J; junction bases left unmatched: 9. Germline V CDR1 and CDR2: LGHDT, YNNKEL (reference sequence). The CDR3 is made up of 18 amino acids. TCRdb re-called the reads with MiXCR, one entry per CDR3 protein. The profile shows approximately 110,000 distinct CDR3 sequences, 25% to 30% of them singletons. The sequence came from a human donor in good health (CMV status not recorded). Some clones in this sample may be carry-over from other donors' samples. This specimen was CD8+ T cells from cultured PBMCs, taken from culture after CMV antigen stimulation. The chain joins TRBV3-1 to TRBJ2-2; 7 bases are a match to TRBD1. For the CDR3, the DNA is TGTGCCAGCAGCCAAAGGTGGCAGGGGGTTGCGAACACCGGGGAGCTGTTTTTT. Amino acids: CASSQRWQGVANTGELFF.